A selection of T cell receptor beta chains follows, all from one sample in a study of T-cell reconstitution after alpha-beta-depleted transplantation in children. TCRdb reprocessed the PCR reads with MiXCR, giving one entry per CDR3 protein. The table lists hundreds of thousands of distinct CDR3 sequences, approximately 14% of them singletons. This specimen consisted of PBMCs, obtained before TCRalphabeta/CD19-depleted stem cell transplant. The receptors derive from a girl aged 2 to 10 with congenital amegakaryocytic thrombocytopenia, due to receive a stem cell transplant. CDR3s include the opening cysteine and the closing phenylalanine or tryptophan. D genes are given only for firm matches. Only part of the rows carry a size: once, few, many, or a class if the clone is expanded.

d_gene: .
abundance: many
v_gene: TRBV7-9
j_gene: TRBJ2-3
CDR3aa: CASSLDSGTQYF
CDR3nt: TGTGCCAGCAGCTTAGATAGCGGTACGCAGTATTTT

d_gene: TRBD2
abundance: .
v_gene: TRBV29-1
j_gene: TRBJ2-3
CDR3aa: CSVEPRTSGRASLDTQYF
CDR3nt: TGCAGCGTTGAACCCCGGACTAGCGGGAGGGCGTCCCTAGATACGCAGTATTTT

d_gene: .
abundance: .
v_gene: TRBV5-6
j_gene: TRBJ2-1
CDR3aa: CASSLPGFIGSYNEQFF
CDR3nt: TGTGCCAGCAGCTTACCCGGGTTTATCGGCTCCTACAATGAGCAGTTCTTC

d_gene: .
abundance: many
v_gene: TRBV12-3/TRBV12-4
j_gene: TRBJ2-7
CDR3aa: CASSLGKLRSYEQYF
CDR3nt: TGTGCCAGCAGTTTGGGTAAACTGAGATCCTACGAGCAGTACTTC

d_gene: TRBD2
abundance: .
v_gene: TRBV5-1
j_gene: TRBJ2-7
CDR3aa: CASSVGGGYLVYEQYF
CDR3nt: TGCGCCAGCAGCGTGGGGGGGGGATACTTAGTCTACGAGCAGTACTTC

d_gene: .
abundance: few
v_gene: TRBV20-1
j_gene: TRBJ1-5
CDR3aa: CSAGRNQPQHF
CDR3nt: TGCAGTGCTGGACGGAATCAGCCCCAGCATTTT

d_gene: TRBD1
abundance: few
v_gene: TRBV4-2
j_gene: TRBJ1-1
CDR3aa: CASSHLRGQAEAFF
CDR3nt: TGTGCCAGCAGCCACCTAAGGGGGCAGGCTGAAGCTTTCTTT

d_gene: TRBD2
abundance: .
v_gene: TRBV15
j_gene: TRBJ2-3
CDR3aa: CATSTTYLAGGQGTDTQYF
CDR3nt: TGTGCCACCAGCACCACTTACCTAGCGGGAGGGCAGGGCACAGATACGCAGTATTTT

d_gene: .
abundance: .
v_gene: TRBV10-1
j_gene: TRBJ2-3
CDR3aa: CASSESGPPPSF
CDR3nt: TGCGCCAGCAGTGAGTCGGGGCCGCCACCCTCCTTT

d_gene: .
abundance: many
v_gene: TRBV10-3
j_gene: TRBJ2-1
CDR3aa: CAIAGTGIYEQFF
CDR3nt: TGTGCCATTGCCGGAACAGGGATTTATGAGCAGTTCTTC

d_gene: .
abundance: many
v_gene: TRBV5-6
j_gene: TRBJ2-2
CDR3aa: CASSPDGTKAGELFF
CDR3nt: TGTGCCAGCAGCCCAGATGGGACAAAGGCCGGGGAGCTGTTTTTT

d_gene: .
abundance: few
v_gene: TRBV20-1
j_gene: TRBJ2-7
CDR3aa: CMNTGTPYEQYF
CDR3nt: TGCATGAACACCGGGACCCCGTACGAGCAGTACTTC

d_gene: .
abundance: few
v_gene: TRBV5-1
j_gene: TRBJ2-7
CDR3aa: CASSRTDTYEQYF
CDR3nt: TGCGCCAGCAGCCGAACAGATACCTACGAGCAGTACTTC

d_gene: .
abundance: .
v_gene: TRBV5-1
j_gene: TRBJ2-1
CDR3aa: CASSSPTREQFF
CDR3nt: TGCGCCAGCAGCTCACCAACGCGCGAGCAGTTCTTC

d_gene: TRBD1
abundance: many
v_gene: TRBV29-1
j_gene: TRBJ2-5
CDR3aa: CSVEVLGTGEGETQYF
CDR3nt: TGCAGCGTTGAAGTTCTTGGGACAGGGGAAGGAGAGACCCAGTACTTC

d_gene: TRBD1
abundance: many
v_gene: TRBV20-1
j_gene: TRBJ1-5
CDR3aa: CSARPLQGEEGYQPQHF
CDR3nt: TGCAGTGCTAGACCCTTGCAGGGGGAAGAGGGGTATCAGCCCCAGCATTTT

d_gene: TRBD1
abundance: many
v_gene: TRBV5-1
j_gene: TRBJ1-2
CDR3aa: CASGPGQGPYGYTF
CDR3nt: TGCGCCAGCGGTCCGGGACAGGGGCCCTATGGCTACACCTTC

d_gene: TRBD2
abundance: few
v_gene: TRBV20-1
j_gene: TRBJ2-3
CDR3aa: CSADTGGSTDTQYF
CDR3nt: TGCAGTGCTGATACGGGGGGAAGCACAGATACGCAGTATTTT

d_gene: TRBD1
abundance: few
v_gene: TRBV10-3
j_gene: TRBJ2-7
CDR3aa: CAIRGSDRVYEQYF
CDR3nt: TGTGCCATCAGAGGCTCCGACAGGGTCTACGAGCAGTACTTC

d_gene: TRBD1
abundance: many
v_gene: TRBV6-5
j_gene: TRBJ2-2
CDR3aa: CASSYPGTGRGELFF
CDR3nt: TGTGCCAGCAGTTACCCAGGGACAGGGAGGGGGGAGCTGTTTTTT

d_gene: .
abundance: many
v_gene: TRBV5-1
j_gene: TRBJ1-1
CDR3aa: CASSLEARYTEAFF
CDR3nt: TGCGCCAGCAGCTTGGAGGCGCGTTACACTGAAGCTTTCTTT

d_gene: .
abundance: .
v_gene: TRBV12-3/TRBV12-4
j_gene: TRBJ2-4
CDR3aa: CASWGRLESVQYF
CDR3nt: TGTGCCAGCTGGGGACGGTTGGAAAGTGTTCAGTACTTC

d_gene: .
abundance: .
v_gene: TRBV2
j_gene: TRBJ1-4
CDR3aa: CASRDKATNEKLFF
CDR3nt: TGTGCCAGCAGAGATAAAGCAACTAATGAAAAACTGTTTTTT

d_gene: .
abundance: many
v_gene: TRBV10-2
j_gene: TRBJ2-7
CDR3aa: CASSESNIPAPYEQYF
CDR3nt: TGCGCCAGCAGTGAGTCGAATATTCCAGCACCCTACGAGCAGTACTTC

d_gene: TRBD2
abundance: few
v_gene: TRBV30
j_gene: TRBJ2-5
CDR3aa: CAWSVLASGRKTQYF
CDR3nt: TGTGCCTGGAGTGTACTGGCTAGCGGGAGAAAGACCCAGTACTTC

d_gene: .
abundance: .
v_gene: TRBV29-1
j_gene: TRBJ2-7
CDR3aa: CSVEGLDYEQYF
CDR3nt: TGCAGCGTTGAAGGCCTAGATTACGAGCAGTACTTC

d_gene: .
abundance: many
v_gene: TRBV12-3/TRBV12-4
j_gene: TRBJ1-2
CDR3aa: CASSLARDRYGYTF
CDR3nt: TGTGCCAGCAGTTTAGCCAGGGACCGCTATGGCTACACCTTC

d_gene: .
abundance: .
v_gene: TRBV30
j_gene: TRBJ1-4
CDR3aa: CAWSVWGARAYEKLFF
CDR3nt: TGTGCCTGGAGTGTATGGGGTGCTCGGGCTTATGAAAAACTGTTTTTT

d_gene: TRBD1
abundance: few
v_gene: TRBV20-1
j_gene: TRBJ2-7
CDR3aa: CSAKPGQGPSSYEQYF
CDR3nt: TGCAGTGCGAAACCGGGACAGGGGCCTTCCTCCTACGAGCAGTACTTC

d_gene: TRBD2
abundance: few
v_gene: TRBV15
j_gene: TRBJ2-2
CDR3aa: CATSRDLAGGDTGELFF
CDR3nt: TGTGCCACCAGCAGAGATTTAGCGGGAGGGGACACCGGGGAGCTGTTTTTT

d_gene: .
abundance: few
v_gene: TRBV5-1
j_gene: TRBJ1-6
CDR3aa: CASSLGAAGPLYNSPLHF
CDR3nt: TGCGCCAGCAGCTTAGGTGCAGCCGGCCCCCTATATAATTCACCCCTCCACTTT

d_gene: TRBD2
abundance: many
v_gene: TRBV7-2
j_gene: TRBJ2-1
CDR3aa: CASSGRLAATYNEQFF
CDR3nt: TGTGCCAGCAGCGGCCGACTAGCGGCGACATACAATGAGCAGTTCTTC

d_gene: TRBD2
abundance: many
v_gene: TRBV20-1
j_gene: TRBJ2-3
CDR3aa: CSARLAGGSTDTQYF
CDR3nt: TGCAGTGCTAGACTAGCGGGAGGGAGCACAGATACGCAGTATTTT

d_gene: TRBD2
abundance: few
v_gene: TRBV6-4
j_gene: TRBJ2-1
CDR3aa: CASSDSRLARPNEQFF
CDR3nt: TGTGCCAGCAGTGACTCTAGACTAGCGAGACCAAATGAGCAGTTCTTC

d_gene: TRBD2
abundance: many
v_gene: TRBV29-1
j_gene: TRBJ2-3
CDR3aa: CSLTGTGGPDTQYF
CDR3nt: TGCAGCCTCACGGGGACGGGAGGCCCAGATACGCAGTATTTT

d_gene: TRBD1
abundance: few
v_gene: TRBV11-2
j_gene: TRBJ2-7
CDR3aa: CASSFRDRVYEQYF
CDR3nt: TGTGCCAGCAGTTTCCGGGACAGAGTCTACGAGCAGTACTTC